This T cell receptor (beta chain) was recorded in a study of blood T cell repertoires in COVID-19. About the study: Sources were T cells, B-cell-depleted T cells, or PBMCs; the material itself was cDNA or gDNA.

This clone has only one observation. Original processing notes: For nucleated cells, counts were estimated from reference gene primer amplification. Method: immunoSEQ multiplex PCR; TCRdb's copy keeps in-frame clones and lacks some. Clonal size and the V and J genes are those of that table, whereas D and trimming came from the DNA. The data hold tens of thousands of clones, with 80% to 95% observed a single time. J gave up 9 bases and V 0 bases, and 6 bases lay outside the gene matches. Germline loops: CDR1 SGDLS, CDR2 YYNGEE. The CDR3 sequence is 15 residues long. The origin of this receptor is a woman of 80 years or more with acute or convalescent COVID-19. The chain couples TRBV9 to TRBJ2-1; 10 positions match TRBD2. Source material: peripheral blood. The CDR3 nucleotides read TGTGCCAGCAGCGTAGCAGCGGGAGGGCCTATTGAGCAGTTCTTC. Amino acid sequence: CASSVAAGGPIEQFF.